Sequencing of this T cell receptor beta chain was carried out in a study of OX40 agonist ivuxolimab in advanced cancers. TCRdb's copy holds only in-frame clones and misses some; the assay was immunoSEQ multiplex PCR. The table records some 74,000 clones, 86% of them present only once. Germline-derived CDR1 and CDR2 are SGHKS and YYEKEE (reference sequence). This CDR3 contains 15 residues. The V and J ends lost 0 bases and 4 bases respectively, with 11 bases between them. The TCR was taken from an adult with an advanced solid tumor such as melanoma, head and neck, liver or kidney cancer. The specimen comprised CD4+ or CD8+ T cells sorted from blood, sampled in a trial of the OX40 agonist ivuxolimab. The chain carries TRBV5-5 and TRBJ1-3; D ambiguous. The CDR3 loop reads CASSLATRSGNTIYF. As DNA, the CDR3 is TGTGCCAGCAGCTTGGCCACTCGGTCCGGAAACACCATATATTTT.